The 9 T cell receptor beta chains reported below all come from one sample, sequenced in a study of cytomegalovirus exposure and HLA in healthy donors. Primers: 60 Vbeta forward and 13 Jbeta reverse. Assay used: immunoSEQ multiplex PCR; TCRdb lists only in-frame clones, some missing. This sample has about 170,000 clones; 76% occur once, and the top ten carry less than 0.9%. Sequences were obtained from PBMCs. These receptors were collected from a female donor in good health and CMV-seronegative.

V is TRBV6-5 and J is TRBJ1-1, with 7 nucleotides matching TRBD1. This CDR3 region has 14 residues. The ends lost 2 bases at V and 7 bases at J; junction bases unmatched: 7. CDR1 is MNHEY and CDR2 is SVGAGI in the germline V gene. CDR3 nucleotide sequence: TGTGCCAGCAGTTACGGCTACAGGGGCGGTGAAGCTTTCTTT. It is translated as CASSYGYRGGEAFF.

J is TRBJ1-6 and V is TRBV6-5; D is undetermined. Germline CDR1 reads MNHEY; CDR2 reads SVGAGI. The CDR3 totals 13 residues. V gave up 0 bases and J gave up 10 bases, with 7 bases separating them. CDR3 amino acids: CASSYSTISPLHF. As DNA, the CDR3 is TGTGCCAGCAGTTACTCAACAATCTCACCCCTCCACTTT.

The chain has TRBV7-3 and TRBJ2-2; D uncertain. The V end lost 2 bases, the J end lost 1 base, and 11 bases lay between the germline ends. The CDR3 covers 16 residues. Germline CDR1 reads SGHTA; CDR2 reads FQGTGA. CDR3 bases: TGTGCCAGCAGCTTACTAGGTCCCCAGAACACCGGGGAGCTGTTTTTT. Translated: CASSLLGPQNTGELFF.

The chain couples TRBV11-3 to TRBJ2-5, with unresolved D. Trimming cost V 4 bases and J 5 bases, with 11 bases left between them. CDR3 length: 13 residues. Germline V CDR1 and CDR2: SGHNT, YENEEA. CDR3 DNA: TGTGCCAGCAGCTGGTCAATCGGGGAGACCCAGTACTTC. Translating gives CASSWSIGETQYF.

The chain recombines TRBV28 with TRBJ2-2; a possible D gene is TRBD1 (5 bases). The germline V gene encodes CDR1 MDHEN and CDR2 SYDVKM. Trimming took 2 bases from V and 7 from J, leaving 17 bases between them. The CDR3 length is 16 residues. This chain's CDR3 is CASSLMDPRVNGELFF. CDR3 DNA sequence: TGTGCCAGCAGTTTAATGGACCCCAGGGTGAACGGGGAGCTGTTTTTT.

V usage is TRBV7-9 and J usage is TRBJ1-1, with D uncertain. The germline V and J ends were trimmed by 5 bases and 2 bases, with 12 bases remaining between them. The CDR3 spans 14 residues. Germline loops: CDR1 SEHNR, CDR2 FQNEAQ (reference sequence). The CDR3 region is CASSRQVVNTEAFF. CDR3 sequence (DNA): TGTGCCAGCAGCCGACAAGTAGTTAACACTGAAGCTTTCTTT.

The chain recombines TRBV27 with TRBJ1-1; D remains ambiguous. Trimming stripped 5 bases from V and 4 bases from J, with 20 bases between. This CDR3 is built from 16 residues. CDR1 is MNHEY and CDR2 is SMNVEV in the germline V gene (reference sequence). The CDR3 DNA reads as TGTGCCAGCAGTAAACGAACAGTTTCCCGGGGCACTGAAGCTTTCTTT. Translating it yields CASSKRTVSRGTEAFF.

V gene TRBV28 combines with J gene TRBJ2-7, with TRBD2 identical over 12 bases. V trimming: 6 bases; J trimming: 2 bases; junction bases outside the gene matches: 5. The CDR3 loop spans 15 amino acids. Germline V gene lookup returns CDR1 MDHEN and CDR2 SYDVKM. The CDR3, as DNA: TGTGCCAGCAGCCGTTGGACTAGCGGGACCTACGAGCAGTACTTC. It yields the protein CASSRWTSGTYEQYF. The variable domain in full, completed from reference TRBV28 and TRBJ2-7, reads DVKVTQSSRYLVKRTGEKVFLECVQDMDHENMFWYRQDPGLGLRLIYFSYDVKMKEKGDIPEGYSVSREKKERFSLILESASTNQTSMYLCASSRWTSGTYEQYFGPGTRLTVT.

The chain links TRBV2 to TRBJ2-5, with D perhaps TRBD2 (6 bases). Germline V CDR1 and CDR2: SNHLY, FYNNEI. The CDR3 loop spans 13 amino acids. The germline V and J ends were trimmed by 10 bases and 2 bases, with 14 bases remaining between them. The CDR3 region has the DNA TGTGCCACCCAGAGGGACTTGCAAGAGACCCAGTACTTC. It translates to CATQRDLQETQYF.